This is a list of T cell receptor beta chains from one sample in a study of blood T cell repertoires in COVID-19. The repertoire was sequenced with immunoSEQ multiplex PCR; TCRdb's copy has only in-frame clones and lacks some. The sample records approximately 150,000 clones, more than 85% being singletons. Sequenced: peripheral blood. These receptors all come from a woman aged 60-70 years with COVID-19, enrolled during active disease. The conserved cysteine and the conserved F or W are not part of the CDR3 here.

>TRBJ2-5|TRBV2
ASSEEDRGWEETQY
>TRBJ1-5|TRBV12-3/TRBV12-4
ASSPLDSQPQH
>TRBJ2-1|TRBV7-8
ASSSDRGGYNEQF
>TRBJ2-3|TRBV20-1
SAIAADTQY
>TRBJ2-1|TRBV6-5
ASIGLTSSYNEQF
>TRBJ1-1|TRBV2
ASRANTGGAEAF
>TRBJ1-2|TRBV19
ASSLTLKQGDYGYT
>TRBJ1-5|TRBV14
ASSQVRAFSNQPQH
>TRBJ1-4|TRBV5-4
ASNRDGGNEKLF
>TRBJ1-5|TRBV9
ASSSEQGNQPQH
>TRBJ2-1|TRBV19
ASSIDGGLEQF